This T cell receptor (beta chain) was profiled in a study of shared clonotypes between healthy human individuals. Worth noting for this clone: Other DNA sequences in the same sample also yield this CDR3.

This CDR3 is built from 15 residues. Losses at the gene ends were 0 bases for V and 1 base for J; bases not matched to a gene: 3. CDR1 and CDR2 (germline): SGDLS, YYNGEE. Sequenced by immunoSEQ multiplex PCR; TCRdb stores in-frame clones only, minus some. Among 2 million to 2.5 million clones listed, 95% were seen once. The origin of this receptor is a man aged 18 to 30 in good health. The gene calls are TRBV9 and TRBJ2-5; the match to TRBD2 covers 7 bases. The specimen sequenced was naive CD4+ T cells sorted from blood. As for subset: CD45RA+ positively selected. The CDR3 loop reads CASSVAAGPQETQYF. CDR3 DNA sequence: TGTGCCAGCAGCGTAGCAGCGGGGCCCCAAGAGACCCAGTACTTC.